At least ten counts were recorded for the clone carrying this T cell receptor (beta chain). The antigen is unknown. Germline V gene lookup returns CDR1 SGHTA and CDR2 FQGNSA. The CDR3 spans 16 residues. V lost 3 bases and J 2 bases, leaving 16 bases between the germline ends. PBMCs were derived from approximately 10 ml fresh peripheral blood. The source of the sample is a study of T cells in Graves' hyperthyroidism and ophthalmopathy. Overall study findings and caveats: Ophthalmopathy stood apart from stable hyperthyroidism in a 13 V-J model.

Amplification of TCR beta CDR3 regions used RNA as the template. TCR CDR3 regions were first amplified by RT-PCR with HTBI primers. TCRdb analysed the multiplex PCR reads with MiXCR anew, one entry per CDR3 protein. The table shows around 600,000 distinct CDR3 sequences, with over 12% occurring only once. V and J are TRBV7-2 and TRBJ1-1, with a possible D match to TRBD1 (5 bases). The receptor was derived from a young woman with Graves' ophthalmopathy. Sequenced sample: blood. The CDR3 DNA reads TGTGCCAGCAGCTTTTTCCCAGGGAGGGTTAACACTGAAGCTTTCTTT. Residues: CASSFFPGRVNTEAFF.